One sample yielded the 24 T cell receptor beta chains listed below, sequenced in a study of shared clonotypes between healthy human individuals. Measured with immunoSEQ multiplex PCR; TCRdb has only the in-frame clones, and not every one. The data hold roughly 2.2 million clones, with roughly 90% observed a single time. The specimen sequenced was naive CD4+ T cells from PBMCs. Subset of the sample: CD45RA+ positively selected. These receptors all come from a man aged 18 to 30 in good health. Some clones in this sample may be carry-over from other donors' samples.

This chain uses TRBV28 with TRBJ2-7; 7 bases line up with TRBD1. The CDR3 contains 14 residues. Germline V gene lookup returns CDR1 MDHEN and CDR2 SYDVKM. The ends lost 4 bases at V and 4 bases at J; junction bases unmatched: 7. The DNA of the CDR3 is TGTGCCAGCAGTTCCATCGGGACAGCTTACGAGCAGTACTTC. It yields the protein CASSSIGTAYEQYF.

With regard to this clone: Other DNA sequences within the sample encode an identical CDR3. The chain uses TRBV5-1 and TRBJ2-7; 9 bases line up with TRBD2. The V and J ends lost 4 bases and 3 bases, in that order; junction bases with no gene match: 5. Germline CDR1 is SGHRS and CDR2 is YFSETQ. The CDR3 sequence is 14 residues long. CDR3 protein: CASSRTSAFYEQYF. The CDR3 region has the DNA TGCGCCAGCAGCCGGACTAGCGCCTTCTACGAGCAGTACTTC.

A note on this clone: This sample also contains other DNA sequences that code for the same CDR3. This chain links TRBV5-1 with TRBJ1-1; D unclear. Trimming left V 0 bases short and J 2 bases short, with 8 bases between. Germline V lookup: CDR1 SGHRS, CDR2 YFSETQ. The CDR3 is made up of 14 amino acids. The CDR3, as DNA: TGCGCCAGCAGCTTGGGGGCAGAAAACACTGAAGCTTTCTTT. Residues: CASSLGAENTEAFF.

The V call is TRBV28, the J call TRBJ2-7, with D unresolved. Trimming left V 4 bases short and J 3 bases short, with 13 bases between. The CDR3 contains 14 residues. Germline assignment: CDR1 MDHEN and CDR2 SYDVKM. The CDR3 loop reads CASSSLAERYEQYF. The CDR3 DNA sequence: TGTGCCAGCAGTTCCCTGGCGGAACGCTACGAGCAGTACTTC.

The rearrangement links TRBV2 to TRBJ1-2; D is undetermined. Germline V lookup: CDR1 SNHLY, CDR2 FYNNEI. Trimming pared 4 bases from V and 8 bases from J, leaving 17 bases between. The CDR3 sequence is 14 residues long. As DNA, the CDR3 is TGTGCCAGCAGTGCCTCGGGCCGACGGTGGGGCTACACCTTC. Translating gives CASSASGRRWGYTF. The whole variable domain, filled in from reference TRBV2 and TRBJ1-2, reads EPEVTQTPSHQVTQMGQEVILRCVPISNHLYFYWYRQILGQKVEFLVSFYNNEISEKSEIFDDQFSVERPDGSNFTLKIRSTKLEDSAMYFCASSASGRRWGYTFGSGTRLTVV.

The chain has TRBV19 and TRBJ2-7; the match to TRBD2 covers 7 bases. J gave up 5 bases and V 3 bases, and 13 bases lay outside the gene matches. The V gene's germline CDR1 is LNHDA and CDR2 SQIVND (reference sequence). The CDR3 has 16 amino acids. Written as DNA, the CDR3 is TGTGCCAGTAGTATCCGCACCCCGGGACTAAGGAACGAGCAGTACTTC. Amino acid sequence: CASSIRTPGLRNEQYF.

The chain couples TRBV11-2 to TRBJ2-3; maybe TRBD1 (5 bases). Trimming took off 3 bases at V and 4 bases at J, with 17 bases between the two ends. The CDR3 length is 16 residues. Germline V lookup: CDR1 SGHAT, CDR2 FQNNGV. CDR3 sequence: CASSFGPGIRADTQYF. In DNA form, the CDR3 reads TGTGCCAGCAGCTTTGGTCCAGGGATTCGAGCAGATACGCAGTATTTT.

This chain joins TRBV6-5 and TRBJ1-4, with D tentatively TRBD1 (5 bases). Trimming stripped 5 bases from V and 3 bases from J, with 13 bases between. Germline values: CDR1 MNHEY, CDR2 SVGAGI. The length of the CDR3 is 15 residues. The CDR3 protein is CASSRSDISNEKLFF. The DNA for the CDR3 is TGTGCCAGCAGTCGTTCGGACATCTCTAATGAAAAACTGTTTTTT.

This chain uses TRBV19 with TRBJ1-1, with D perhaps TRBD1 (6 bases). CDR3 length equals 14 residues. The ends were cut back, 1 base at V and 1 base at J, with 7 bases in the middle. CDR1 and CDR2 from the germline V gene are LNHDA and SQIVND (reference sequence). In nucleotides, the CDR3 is TGTGCCAGTAGTATAGGGACAGCGAACACTGAAGCTTTCTTT. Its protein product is CASSIGTANTEAFF.

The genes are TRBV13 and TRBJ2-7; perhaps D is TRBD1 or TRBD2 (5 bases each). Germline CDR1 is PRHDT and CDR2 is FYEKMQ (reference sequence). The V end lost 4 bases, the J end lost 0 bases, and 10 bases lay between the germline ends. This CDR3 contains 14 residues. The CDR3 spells CASSSIGGSYEQYF. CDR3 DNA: TGTGCCAGCAGCTCTATTGGGGGCTCCTACGAGCAGTACTTC. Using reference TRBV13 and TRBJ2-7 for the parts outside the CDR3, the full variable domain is AAGVIQSPRHLIKEKRETATLKCYPIPRHDTVYWYQQGPGQDPQFLISFYEKMQSDKGSIPDRFSAQQFSDYHSELNMSSLELGDSALYFCASSSIGGSYEQYFGPGTRLTVT.

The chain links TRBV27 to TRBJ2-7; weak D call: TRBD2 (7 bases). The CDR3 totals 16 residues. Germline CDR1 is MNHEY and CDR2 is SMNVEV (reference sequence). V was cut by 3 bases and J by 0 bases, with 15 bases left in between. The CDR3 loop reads CASSLKRDKNSYEQYF. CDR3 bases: TGTGCCAGCAGTTTGAAGCGGGACAAAAACTCCTACGAGCAGTACTTC.

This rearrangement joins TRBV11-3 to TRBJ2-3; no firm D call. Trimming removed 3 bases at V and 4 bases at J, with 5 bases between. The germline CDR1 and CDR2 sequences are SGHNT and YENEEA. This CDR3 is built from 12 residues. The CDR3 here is CASSLIADTQYF. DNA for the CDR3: TGTGCCAGCAGCTTGATAGCAGATACGCAGTATTTT.

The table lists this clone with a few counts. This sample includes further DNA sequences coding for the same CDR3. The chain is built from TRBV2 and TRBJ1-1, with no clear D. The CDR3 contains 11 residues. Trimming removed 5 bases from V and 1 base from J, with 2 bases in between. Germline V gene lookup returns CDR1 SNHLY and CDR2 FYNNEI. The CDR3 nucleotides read TGTGCCAGCAGTCAGAACACTGAAGCTTTCTTT. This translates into CASSQNTEAFF.

This CDR3 reads CASSPGQVRETQYF. The CDR3 region has the DNA TGTGCCAGCTCGCCGGGACAGGTCCGAGAGACCCAGTACTTC. The genes are TRBV18 and TRBJ2-5; 8 bases map to TRBD1. Germline V lookup: CDR1 KGHSH, CDR2 LQKENI. Trimming removed 6 bases from V and 4 bases from J; junction bases left unmatched: 7. This CDR3 spans 14 amino acids.

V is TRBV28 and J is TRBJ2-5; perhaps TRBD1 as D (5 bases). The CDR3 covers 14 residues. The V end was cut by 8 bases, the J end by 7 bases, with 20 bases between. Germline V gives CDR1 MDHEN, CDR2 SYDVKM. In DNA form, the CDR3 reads TGTGCCAGCGAACCAGGGCGGAACAAGAGGACCCAGTACTTC. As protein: CASEPGRNKRTQYF.

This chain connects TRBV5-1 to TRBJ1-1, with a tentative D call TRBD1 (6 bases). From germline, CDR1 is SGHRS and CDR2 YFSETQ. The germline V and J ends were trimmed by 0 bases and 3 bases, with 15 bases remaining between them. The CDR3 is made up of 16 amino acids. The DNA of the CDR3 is TGCGCCAGCAGCTTGGTGGGGGGCGCTCAGTACACTGAAGCTTTCTTT. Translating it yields CASSLVGGAQYTEAFF.

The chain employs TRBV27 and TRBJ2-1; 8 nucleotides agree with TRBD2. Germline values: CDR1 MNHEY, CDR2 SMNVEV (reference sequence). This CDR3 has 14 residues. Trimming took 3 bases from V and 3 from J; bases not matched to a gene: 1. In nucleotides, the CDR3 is TGTGCCAGCAGTTTTAGCGGGAACTACAATGAGCAGTTCTTC. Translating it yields CASSFSGNYNEQFF.

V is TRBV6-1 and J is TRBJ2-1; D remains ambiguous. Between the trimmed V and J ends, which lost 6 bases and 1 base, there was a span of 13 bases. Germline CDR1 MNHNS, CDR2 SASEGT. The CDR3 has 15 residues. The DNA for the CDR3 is TGTGCCAGCAGCCCTGTAGCCGCTTCCTACAATGAGCAGTTCTTC. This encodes CASSPVAASYNEQFF.

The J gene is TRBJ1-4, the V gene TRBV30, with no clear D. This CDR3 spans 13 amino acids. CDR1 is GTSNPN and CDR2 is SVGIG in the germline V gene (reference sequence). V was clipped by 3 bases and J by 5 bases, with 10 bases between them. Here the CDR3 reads CAWRVAENEKLFF. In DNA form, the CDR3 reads TGTGCCTGGAGAGTTGCCGAAAATGAAAAACTGTTTTTT.

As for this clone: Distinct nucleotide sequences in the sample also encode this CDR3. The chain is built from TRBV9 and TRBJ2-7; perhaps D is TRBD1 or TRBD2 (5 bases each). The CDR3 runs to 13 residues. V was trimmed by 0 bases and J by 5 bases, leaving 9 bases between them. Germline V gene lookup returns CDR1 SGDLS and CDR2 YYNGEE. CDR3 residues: CASSVDGGDEQYF. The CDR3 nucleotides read TGTGCCAGCAGCGTAGATGGGGGTGACGAGCAGTACTTC.

CDR3 coding DNA: TGTGCCAGCAGCCGACAGGGGTGGGGTCAGCCCCAGCATTTT. This sequence encodes CASSRQGWGQPQHF. V gene TRBV5-8 combines with J gene TRBJ1-5; 8 bases match TRBD1. Germline CDR1 and CDR2: SGHTS and YDEGEE. Trimming cost V 4 bases and J 6 bases; bases outside gene matches: 6. CDR3 size: 14 residues.

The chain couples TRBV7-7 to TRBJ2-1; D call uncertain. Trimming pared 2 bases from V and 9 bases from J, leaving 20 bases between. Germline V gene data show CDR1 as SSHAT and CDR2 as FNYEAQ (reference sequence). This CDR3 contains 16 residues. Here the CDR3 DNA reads TGTGCCAGCAGCTTACTTTCCGAGTTCCCCCCCGGTGAGCAGTTCTTC. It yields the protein CASSLLSEFPPGEQFF.

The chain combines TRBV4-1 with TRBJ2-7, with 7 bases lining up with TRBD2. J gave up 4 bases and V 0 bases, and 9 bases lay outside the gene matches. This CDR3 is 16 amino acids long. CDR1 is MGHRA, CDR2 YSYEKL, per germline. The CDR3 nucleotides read TGCGCCAGCAGCCAAGAGCCAAGCGGGAAGTTTTACGAGCAGTACTTC. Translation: CASSQEPSGKFYEQYF.

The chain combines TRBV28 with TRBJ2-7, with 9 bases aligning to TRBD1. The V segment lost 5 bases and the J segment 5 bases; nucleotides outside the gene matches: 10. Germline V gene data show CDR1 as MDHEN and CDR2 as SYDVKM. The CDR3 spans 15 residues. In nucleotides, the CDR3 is TGTGCCAGCAGTCAGGGGGGACAGGGCCCCCACGAGCAGTACTTC. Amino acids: CASSQGGQGPHEQYF.